This TCR beta chain was obtained from a study of blood T cell repertoires in COVID-19. As for the study in general: Sites across the United States, Italy and Spain contributed samples from acute and convalescent COVID-19. Sample material is recorded as cDNA or gDNA derived from T cells, B-cell-depleted T cells, or PBMCs.

Methods used by the authors: Cell counts per sample came from amplifying reference gene primers. This table comes from immunoSEQ multiplex PCR, and its TCRdb copy is limited to in-frame clones, with some not included. The V and J calls and clone size were taken over from that table, and D and trimming were inferred from the DNA. Of 81,000 or so clones detected, around 86% appear once; the ten largest clones hold under 8.5%. The sample consisted of peripheral blood. The TCR was taken from a man aged 50 or older with active COVID-19.

Here the CDR3 DNA reads TGTGCCAGCAGCCGATCAGGGACCGGGGAGCTGTTTTTT. Encoded protein: CASSRSGTGELFF. The chain recombines TRBV7-3 with TRBJ2-2, with TRBD1 as a possible D gene (5 bases). This CDR3 region has 13 residues. The V end was cut by 5 bases, the J end by 5 bases, with 9 bases between. Germline lookup yields CDR1 SGHTA and CDR2 FQGTGA.